The rows below give T cell receptor beta chains drawn from one sample of a study of molecular identifiers for immune sequencing clone quantification. Each CDR3 protein is one row after TCRdb ran MiXCR on the PCR reads. Seen here are some 320,000 distinct CDR3 sequences, 20% to 25% observed once, and the top ten hold 0.7% to 0.9%. Input material: naive CD8+ T cells from blood, with Jurkat cell RNA spiked in. These receptor sequences come from a human donor in good health. Some libraries in this study had Jurkat cell RNA spiked in. Each CDR3 is given with its conserved first and last residue. A D gene is named only where the DNA matches it firmly. Clone size appears in some rows only: once, few, many, or a class for an expanded clone.

j_gene: TRBJ1-1
d_gene: NA
abundance: NA
v_gene: TRBV14
CDR3aa: CASSRTEDLNTEALF
CDR3nt: TGTGCCAGCAGCCGGACGGAGGATTTGAACACTGAAGCTCTCTTC

j_gene: TRBJ2-1
d_gene: NA
abundance: many
v_gene: TRBV21-1
CDR3aa: CASSNWYNEQFF
CDR3nt: TGTGCCAGCAGCAACTGGTACAATGAGCAGTTCTTC

j_gene: TRBJ1-5
d_gene: NA
abundance: many
v_gene: TRBV6-2/TRBV6-3
CDR3aa: CASSYEGGQPQHF
CDR3nt: TGTGCCAGCAGTTACGAGGGGGGACAGCCCCAGCATTTT

j_gene: TRBJ1-2
d_gene: TRBD1
abundance: many
v_gene: TRBV12-3/TRBV12-4
CDR3aa: CASSLGQLYGYTF
CDR3nt: TGTGCCAGCAGTTTGGGACAGCTATATGGCTACACCTTC

j_gene: TRBJ2-7
d_gene: TRBD1
abundance: few
v_gene: TRBV4-1
CDR3aa: CASSHDPGQGIYEQYF
CDR3nt: TGCGCCAGCAGCCATGACCCGGGACAGGGGATTTACGAGCAGTACTTC

j_gene: TRBJ2-3
d_gene: TRBD2
abundance: many
v_gene: TRBV7-8
CDR3aa: CASSLGPSGLRRPEADTQYF
CDR3nt: TGTGCCAGCAGCTTAGGTCCTAGCGGGTTAAGGCGCCCCGAGGCAGATACGCAGTATTTT

j_gene: TRBJ2-1
d_gene: NA
abundance: NA
v_gene: TRBV27
CDR3aa: CASSTLMGPSYNEQFF
CDR3nt: TGTGCCAGCAGTACCCTAATGGGCCCCTCCTACAATGAGCAGTTCTTC

j_gene: TRBJ1-1
d_gene: NA
abundance: NA
v_gene: TRBV10-3
CDR3aa: CAIGPSYTEAFF
CDR3nt: TGTGCCATTGGACCGTCTTACACTGAAGCTTTCTTT

j_gene: TRBJ1-5
d_gene: NA
abundance: NA
v_gene: TRBV4-3
CDR3aa: CASSQDRLAGLDTQHF
CDR3nt: TGCGCCAGCAGTCAAGATCGACTAGCGGGACTGGATACGCAGCATTTT

j_gene: TRBJ2-2
d_gene: NA
abundance: many
v_gene: TRBV30
CDR3aa: CAWWVSNTGELFF
CDR3nt: TGTGCCTGGTGGGTTTCGAACACCGGGGAGCTGTTTTTT

j_gene: TRBJ2-7
d_gene: NA
abundance: many
v_gene: TRBV21-1
CDR3aa: CASRKRGRPEQYF
CDR3nt: TGTGCCAGCAGGAAAAGGGGAAGGCCCGAGCAGTACTTC

j_gene: TRBJ2-5
d_gene: NA
abundance: NA
v_gene: TRBV7-2
CDR3aa: CASSSRVGSADQETQYF
CDR3nt: TGTGCCAGCAGCTCCCGAGTTGGGTCAGCGGACCAAGAGACCCAGTACTTC

j_gene: TRBJ1-2
d_gene: NA
abundance: many
v_gene: TRBV7-2
CDR3aa: CASSPTTVDYTF
CDR3nt: TGTGCCAGCAGCCCGACGACAGTGGACTACACCTTC

j_gene: TRBJ1-6
d_gene: NA
abundance: few
v_gene: TRBV7-2
CDR3aa: CASSEVGAASYNSPLHF
CDR3nt: TGTGCCAGCAGCGAGGTTGGGGCGGCCTCCTATAATTCACCCCTCCACTTT

j_gene: TRBJ2-1
d_gene: TRBD2
abundance: few
v_gene: TRBV11-2
CDR3aa: CASSLGGTSGSPSYNEQFF
CDR3nt: TGTGCCAGCAGCTTAGGTGGGACTAGCGGGTCACCCTCCTACAATGAGCAGTTCTTC

j_gene: TRBJ2-7
d_gene: TRBD2
abundance: many
v_gene: TRBV4-2
CDR3aa: CASSQEQTSRYEQYF
CDR3nt: TGTGCCAGCAGCCAAGAACAGACTAGCCGGTACGAGCAGTACTTC

j_gene: TRBJ1-2
d_gene: TRBD1
abundance: many
v_gene: TRBV27
CDR3aa: CASSLDTGGYGYTF
CDR3nt: TGTGCCAGCAGTTTAGATACAGGGGGCTATGGCTACACCTTC

j_gene: TRBJ2-1
d_gene: TRBD2
abundance: NA
v_gene: TRBV12-3/TRBV12-4
CDR3aa: CAGSLGSGGYNEQFF
CDR3nt: TGTGCCGGCAGTTTAGGTAGCGGGGGGTACAATGAGCAGTTCTTC

j_gene: TRBJ2-1
d_gene: NA
abundance: NA
v_gene: TRBV12-3/TRBV12-4
CDR3aa: CASSSAGAPYNEQFF
CDR3nt: TGTGCCAGCAGTAGCGCCGGGGCACCGTACAATGAGCAGTTCTTC